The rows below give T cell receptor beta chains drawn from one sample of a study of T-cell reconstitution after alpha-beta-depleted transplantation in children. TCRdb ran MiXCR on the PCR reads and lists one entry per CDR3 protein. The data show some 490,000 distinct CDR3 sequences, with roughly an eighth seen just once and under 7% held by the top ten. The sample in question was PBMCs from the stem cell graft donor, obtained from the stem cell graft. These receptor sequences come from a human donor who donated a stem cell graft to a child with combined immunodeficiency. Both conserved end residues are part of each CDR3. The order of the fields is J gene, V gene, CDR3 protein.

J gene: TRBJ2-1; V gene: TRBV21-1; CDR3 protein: CASSQPRTYEQFF
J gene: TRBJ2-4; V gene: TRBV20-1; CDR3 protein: CSASYSQGIQYF
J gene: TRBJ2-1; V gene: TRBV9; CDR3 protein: CASSVGAPDEQFF
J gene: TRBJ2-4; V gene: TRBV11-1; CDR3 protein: CASSSASLAKNIQYF
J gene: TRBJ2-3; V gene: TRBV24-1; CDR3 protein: CATRGDLTDTQYF
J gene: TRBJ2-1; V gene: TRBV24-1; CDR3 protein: CATSDFTGGNEQFF
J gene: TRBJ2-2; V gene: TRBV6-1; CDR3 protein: CASRGGVDTGELFF
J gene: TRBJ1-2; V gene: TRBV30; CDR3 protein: CAWSVGGVDGYTF
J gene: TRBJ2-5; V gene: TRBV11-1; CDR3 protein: CASSGRDYPRETQYF
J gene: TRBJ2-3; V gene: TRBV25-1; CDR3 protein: CASRDRVSDTQYF
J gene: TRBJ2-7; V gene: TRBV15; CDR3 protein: CATSRDAGYEQYF
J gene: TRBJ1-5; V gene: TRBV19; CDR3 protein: CASSILARGNQPQHF
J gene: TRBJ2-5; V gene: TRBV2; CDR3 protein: CASNGAQETQYF
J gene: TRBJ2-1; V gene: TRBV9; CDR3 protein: CASSGAGTENYNEQFF
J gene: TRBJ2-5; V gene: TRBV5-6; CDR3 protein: CASSHFFRETQYF
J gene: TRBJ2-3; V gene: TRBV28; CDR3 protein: CASSALRSAASTDTQYF
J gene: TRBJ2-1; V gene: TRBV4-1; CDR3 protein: CASSHPPGQSYNEQFF
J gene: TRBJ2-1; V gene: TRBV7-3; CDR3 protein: CASSTLGHNEQFF
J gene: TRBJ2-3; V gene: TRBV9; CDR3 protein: CASSPFSGGGFGDTQYF
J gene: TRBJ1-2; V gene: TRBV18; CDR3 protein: CASSPDGGYGYTF
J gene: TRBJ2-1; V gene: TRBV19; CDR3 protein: CASSIPKHRWEQFF
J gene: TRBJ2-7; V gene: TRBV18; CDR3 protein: CASSPISNEQYF
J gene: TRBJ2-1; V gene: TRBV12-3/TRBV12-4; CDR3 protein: CASSLSSGNEQFF
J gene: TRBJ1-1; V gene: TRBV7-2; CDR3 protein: CASSLEILNTEAFF
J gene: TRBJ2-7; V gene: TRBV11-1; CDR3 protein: CASSNRPYEQYF
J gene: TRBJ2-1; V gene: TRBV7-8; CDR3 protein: CASSLARAGAYNEQFF
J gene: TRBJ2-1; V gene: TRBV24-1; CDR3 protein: CATSDHVPSELFDEQFF
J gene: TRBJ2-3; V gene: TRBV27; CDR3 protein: CASSWDSTDTQYF
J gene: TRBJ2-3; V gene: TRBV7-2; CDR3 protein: CASSLNQGASTDTQYF
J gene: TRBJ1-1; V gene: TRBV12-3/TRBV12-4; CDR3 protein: CTSSFRLRGPWGNTEAFF
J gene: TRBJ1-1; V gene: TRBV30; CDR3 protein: CAWSAGTGGTEAFF
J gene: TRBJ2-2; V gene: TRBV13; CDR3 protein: CASSFSQTNTGELFF
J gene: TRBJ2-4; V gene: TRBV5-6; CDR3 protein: CASSSPSGIQYF
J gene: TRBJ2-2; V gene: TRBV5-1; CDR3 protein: CASSSRGQLVTGELFF
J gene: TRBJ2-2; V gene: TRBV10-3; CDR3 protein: CATLAGTNTGELFF
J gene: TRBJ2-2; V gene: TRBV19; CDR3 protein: CASSSTGRTGELFF
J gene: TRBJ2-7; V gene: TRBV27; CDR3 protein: CASSGPWGEEQYF
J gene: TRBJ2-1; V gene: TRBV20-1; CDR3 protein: CSAPRAGGSYNEQFF
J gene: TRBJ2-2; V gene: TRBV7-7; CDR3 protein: CASKRAGVLDTGELFF
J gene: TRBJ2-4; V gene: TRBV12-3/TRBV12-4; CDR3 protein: CASSDGTWDIQYF
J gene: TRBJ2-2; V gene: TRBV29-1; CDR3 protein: CSADWGVGELFF
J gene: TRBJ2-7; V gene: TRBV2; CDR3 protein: CASSGDLEQYF
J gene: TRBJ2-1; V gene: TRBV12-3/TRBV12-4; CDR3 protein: CASSLGLSRNNEQFF
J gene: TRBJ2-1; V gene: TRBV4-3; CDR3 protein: CASSLRGSSRYNEQFF
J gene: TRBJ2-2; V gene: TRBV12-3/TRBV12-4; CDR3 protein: CASSPLRGLNTGELFF
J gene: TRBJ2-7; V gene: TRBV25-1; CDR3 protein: CASRMTGHPRDYEQYF
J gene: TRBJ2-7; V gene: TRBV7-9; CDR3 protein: CASSLVVDRAYEQYF
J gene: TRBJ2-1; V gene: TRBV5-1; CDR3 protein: CASSLAGGVYEQFF
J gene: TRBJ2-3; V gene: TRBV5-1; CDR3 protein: CASRSAASTDTQYF
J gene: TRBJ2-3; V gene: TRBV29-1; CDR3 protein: CSVVGGPSRTDTQYF
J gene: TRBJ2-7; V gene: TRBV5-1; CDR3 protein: CASSFGKAGGDEQYF
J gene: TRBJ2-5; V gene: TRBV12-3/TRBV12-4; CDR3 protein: CASTTGLAQYQETQYF
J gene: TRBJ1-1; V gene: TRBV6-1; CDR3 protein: CASNPPGYTEAFF
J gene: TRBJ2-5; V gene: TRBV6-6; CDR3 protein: CASSRQGQETQYF
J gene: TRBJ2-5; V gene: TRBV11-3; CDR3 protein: CASSPGTAGGETQYF
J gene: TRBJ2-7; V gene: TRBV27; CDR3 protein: CASSLSSGVRGEQYF
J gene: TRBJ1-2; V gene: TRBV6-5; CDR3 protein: CASSYSIFGYGYTF